This TCR beta chain was sequenced for a study of tumor-infiltrating lymphocytes in primary liver carcinoma. The study's findings and limits: Left bulk and unsorted, the samples did not allow CD4+ and CD8+ repertoires to be compared. Tumor region pairs outstripped tumor-adjacent and tumor-blood pairs in overlap.

Extraction also yielded germline DNA, while blood RNA was obtained from unsorted whole blood. Prior to the surgical procedure, around 4.3 milliliters of peripheral blood were collected. In germline, CDR1 is MNHNY, CDR2 SVGAGI (reference sequence). Trimming cost V 5 bases and J 3 bases; bases outside gene matches: 4. This CDR3 spans 13 amino acids. From roughly 470 ng total RNA, TCR beta cDNA was generated with a primer in the constant region. Libraries of TCR beta came from three nested multiplex PCR rounds with slightly modified ARM-PCR. With TRBV1-TRBV30 forward primers and a C-beta reverse primer, the first two PCR rounds were run for around 10 cycles each. MiXCR, applied by TCRdb to the multiplex PCR reads, yields one record per CDR3 protein. In the table there are about 200,000 distinct CDR3 sequences, 65% of which are singletons. This clonotype was observed at least ten times. Its antigen remains unknown.

The sequence was collected from an older woman with primary liver carcinoma and hepatitis B virus infection. This chain uses TRBV6-6 with TRBJ2-7; 7 nucleotides line up with TRBD1. Sequenced: peripheral blood. This CDR3 reads CASSDRQGYEQYF. The CDR3 coding sequence is TGTGCCAGCAGTGACCGACAGGGCTACGAGCAGTACTTC.